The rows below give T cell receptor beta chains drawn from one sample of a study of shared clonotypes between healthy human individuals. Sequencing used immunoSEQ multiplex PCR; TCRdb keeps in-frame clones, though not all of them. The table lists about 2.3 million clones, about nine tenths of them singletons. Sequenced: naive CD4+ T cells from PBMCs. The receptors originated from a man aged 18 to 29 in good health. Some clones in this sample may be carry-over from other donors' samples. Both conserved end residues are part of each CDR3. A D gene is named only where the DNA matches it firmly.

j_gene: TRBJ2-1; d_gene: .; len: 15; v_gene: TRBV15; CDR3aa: CATSRDLNSYNEQFF; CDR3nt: TGTGCCACCAGCAGAGATTTAAACTCCTACAATGAGCAGTTCTTC
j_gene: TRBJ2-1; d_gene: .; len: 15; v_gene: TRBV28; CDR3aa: CASSFERSRSDEQFF; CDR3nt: TGTGCCAGCAGTTTCGAGCGGAGCCGGTCGGATGAGCAGTTCTTC
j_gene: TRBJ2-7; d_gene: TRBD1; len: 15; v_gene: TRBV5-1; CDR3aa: CASSPWDRPTYEQYF; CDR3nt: TGCGCCAGCAGCCCGTGGGACAGGCCAACCTACGAGCAGTACTTC
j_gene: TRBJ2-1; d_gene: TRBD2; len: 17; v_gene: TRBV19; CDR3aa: CASSSRGLAGVGDEQFF; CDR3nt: TGTGCCAGTAGTTCCCGGGGACTAGCGGGAGTTGGTGATGAGCAGTTCTTC
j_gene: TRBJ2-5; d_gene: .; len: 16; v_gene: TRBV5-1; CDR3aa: CASSAAPGLIEGTQYF; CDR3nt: TGCGCCAGCAGCGCTGCCCCGGGACTCATAGAAGGGACCCAGTACTTC
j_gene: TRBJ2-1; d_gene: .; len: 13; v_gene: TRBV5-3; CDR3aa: CASSNTDNTEQFF; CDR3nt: TGTGCCAGCAGCAACACTGACAACACAGAGCAGTTCTTC
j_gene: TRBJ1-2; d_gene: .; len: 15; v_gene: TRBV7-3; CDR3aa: CASSPETGGVGGYTF; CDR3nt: TGTGCCAGCAGCCCCGAGACAGGTGGAGTTGGGGGCTACACCTTC
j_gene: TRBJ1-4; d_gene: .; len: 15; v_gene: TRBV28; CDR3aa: CASSPPQTTNEKLFF; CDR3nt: TGTGCCAGCAGTCCGCCCCAGACAACTAATGAAAAACTGTTTTTT
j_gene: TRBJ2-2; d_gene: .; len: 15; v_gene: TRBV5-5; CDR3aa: CASSRRDPGPGELFF; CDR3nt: TGTGCCAGCAGCCGACGGGACCCCGGCCCCGGGGAGCTGTTTTTT
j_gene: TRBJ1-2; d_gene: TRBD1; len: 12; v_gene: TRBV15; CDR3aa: CATSRLGQAKTF; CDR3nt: TGTGCCACCAGCCGCCTAGGACAGGCGAAGACCTTC
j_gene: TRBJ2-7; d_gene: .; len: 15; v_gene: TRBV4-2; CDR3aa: CASSPDLTSFDEQYF; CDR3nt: TGTGCCAGCAGCCCTGACCTGACTAGTTTCGACGAGCAGTACTTC